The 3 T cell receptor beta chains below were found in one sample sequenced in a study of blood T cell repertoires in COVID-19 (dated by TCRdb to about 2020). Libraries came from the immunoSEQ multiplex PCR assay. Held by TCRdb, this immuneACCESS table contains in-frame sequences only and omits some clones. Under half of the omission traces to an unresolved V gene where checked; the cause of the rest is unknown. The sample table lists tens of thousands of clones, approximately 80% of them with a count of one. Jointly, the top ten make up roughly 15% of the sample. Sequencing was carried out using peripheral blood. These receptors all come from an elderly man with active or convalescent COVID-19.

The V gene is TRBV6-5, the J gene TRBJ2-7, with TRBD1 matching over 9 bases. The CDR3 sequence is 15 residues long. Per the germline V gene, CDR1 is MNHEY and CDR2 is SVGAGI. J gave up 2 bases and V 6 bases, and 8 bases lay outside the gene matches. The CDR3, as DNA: TGTGCCAGCAGCGTCGGGACAGGGACTACCTACGAGCAGTACTTC. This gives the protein CASSVGTGTTYEQYF.

CDR3 in amino acids: CASTIDRGFTMNTEAFF. For the CDR3, the DNA is TGTGCCAGTACCATAGACAGGGGGTTCACCATGAACACTGAAGCTTTCTTT. The rearrangement joins TRBV19 to TRBJ1-1; 9 positions agree with TRBD1. Germline CDR1 LNHDA, CDR2 SQIVND (reference sequence). CDR3 length: 17 residues. V was pared by 7 bases and J by 0 bases, with 12 bases of the junction left unmatched.

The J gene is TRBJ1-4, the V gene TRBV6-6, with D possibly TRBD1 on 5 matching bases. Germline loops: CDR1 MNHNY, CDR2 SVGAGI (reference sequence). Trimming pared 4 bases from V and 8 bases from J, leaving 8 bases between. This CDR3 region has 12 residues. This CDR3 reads CASSWGEEKLFF. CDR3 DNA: TGTGCCAGCAGTTGGGGGGAAGAAAAACTGTTTTTT.